What follows is one T cell receptor beta chain and its context. This clone was seen a handful of times. The clone's antigen remains unknown. Base qualities are not at hand, and no much larger clone is one base apart. The collaborating institutions used their own protocols to collect whole blood in K2EDTA tubes. For TCRbeta analysis, collaborator samples were shipped as frozen whole blood, as isolated PBMCs, or as DNA extracted from either sample type. The data were taken from a study of blood T cell repertoires in COVID-19 (TCRdb year 2020). Regarding the research as a whole: Collaborator samples came from the United States, Italy and Spain and covered acute and convalescent phases of COVID-19. The prospective study material was composed of cDNA or gDNA derived from T cells, B-cell-depleted T cells, or PBMCs. The repertoires were made available in a free public database intended to serve as a resource for research on the immune response to SARS-CoV-2. Where available, HLA class I and class II types were taken from metadata supplied by the sample provider and were not determined by assay-based typing. A de-identified subject ID, COVID-19 status, age in years and sex were almost always included in the sample metadata. The dataset comprised deeply sampled blood TCRbeta repertoires from subjects exposed to, actively infected with, or recovered from COVID-19. The samples were drawn from two sources: the first 160 participants of the ongoing ImmuneRACE study, and 1,000 to 1,500 subjects contributed by 6 global collaborators. Broader findings and caveats from the paper: The quantity of clinical and demographic metadata differed by source and by participant and was supplied without curation.

Based on the germline V gene, the CDR1 and CDR2 sequences are SGHRS and YFSETQ. Trimming takes 0 bases from V and 1 base from J, and the germline ends sit 10 bases apart. Its CDR3 holds 15 amino acids, cysteine through phenylalanine. The retained sequence is limited to the CDR3, 45 bases, with the frame set at the first base. TCRbeta CDR3 regions were amplified from genomic DNA using the immunoSEQ Assay, a bias-controlled multiplex PCR. The authors' analysis ran thus. The number of nucleated cells in each sample was estimated by amplification of reference gene primers within the assay. Sequence reads were collapsed and filtered to measure the absolute abundance of every unique TCRbeta CDR3 rearrangement. For each sample, productive Simpson clonality was calculated as the square root of Simpson's diversity index across productive rearrangements. Held by TCRdb, this immuneACCESS table contains in-frame sequences only and omits some clones. Under half of the omission traces to an unresolved V gene where checked; the cause of the rest is unknown. V, J and clone size were drawn from that table, and D and trimming were deduced from the DNA. The sample includes about 82,000 clones, with roughly 70% observed a single time. The top ten constitute around 2.6% of the sample.

The sample comprised peripheral blood. This receptor was obtained from a human donor with acute or convalescent COVID-19. The donor label of this sample is uncertain. The rearranged segments are TRBV5-1 and TRBJ1-1; the D segment could be TRBD1, given 6 matching bases. The CDR3 region reads CASSLVWGQNTEAFF. DNA sequence: TGCGCCAGCAGCTTGGTTTGGGGACAGAACACTGAAGCTTTCTTT.